One sample yielded the 9 T cell receptor beta chains listed below, sequenced in a study of blood T cell repertoires in COVID-19. Libraries were prepared by immunoSEQ multiplex PCR; TCRdb keeps only in-frame clonotypes and omits some of them. Found here are over 200,000 clones, roughly 89% of them singletons; the top ten hold about 6%. The source material was peripheral blood. The receptors stem from a man in his 60s who had recovered from COVID-19.

The V call is TRBV6-5, the J call TRBJ2-3; 7 bases are a match to TRBD2. Germline trimming cut 2 bases from V and 2 bases from J; bases unmatched to any gene: 7. Germline values: CDR1 MNHEY, CDR2 SVGAGI. The CDR3 runs 16 residues. Here the CDR3 reads CASSYGASGYTDTQYF. The CDR3 bases are TGTGCCAGCAGTTACGGGGCTAGCGGTTACACAGATACGCAGTATTTT.

J is TRBJ1-3 and V is TRBV5-1; D uncertain. The germline gives CDR1 SGHRS, CDR2 YFSETQ. The V and J ends lost 4 bases and 1 base respectively, with 9 bases between them. This CDR3 region has 14 residues. This CDR3 reads CASSPTLSGNTIYF. The CDR3 nucleotides read TGCGCCAGCAGCCCGACACTTTCTGGAAACACCATATATTTT.

The chain recombines TRBV9 with TRBJ2-7, with 8 bases fitting TRBD2. This CDR3 comprises 17 residues. With V trimmed by 4 bases and J by 3 bases, 15 bases remained unmatched. Germline CDR1 reads SGDLS; CDR2 reads YYNGEE. The CDR3 DNA sequence: TGTGCCAGCAGCTCCCACCCGGTGGTAGCGGGGAACTACGAGCAGTACTTC. Amino acids: CASSSHPVVAGNYEQYF.

This sequence joins TRBV7-9 and TRBJ2-7; the match to TRBD1 covers 8 bases. Trimming cost V 1 base and J 5 bases; bases outside gene matches: 7. Germline V gives CDR1 SEHNR, CDR2 FQNEAQ (reference sequence). This CDR3 spans 15 amino acids. The CDR3: CASSLGTGTVDEQYF. The CDR3 DNA reads as TGTGCCAGCAGCTTAGGGACAGGGACAGTAGACGAGCAGTACTTC.

V gene TRBV30 combines with J gene TRBJ2-5; D possibly corresponds to TRBD1 (6 bases). The V end lost 4 bases, the J end lost 4 bases, and 13 bases lay between the germline ends. The CDR3 has 13 amino acids. The germline V gene encodes CDR1 GTSNPN and CDR2 SVGIG (reference sequence). This CDR3 is CAWTQGGSETQYF. DNA of the CDR3: TGTGCCTGGACCCAAGGGGGATCAGAGACCCAGTACTTC. Supplemented by reference TRBV30 and TRBJ2-5, the full variable domain reads SQTIHQWPATLVQPVGSPLSLECTVEGTSNPNLYWYRQAAGRGLQLLFYSVGIGQISSEVPQNLSASRPQDRQFILSSKKLLLSDSGFYLCAWTQGGSETQYFGPGTRLLVL.

The chain recombines TRBV7-8 with TRBJ2-3; tentatively, D is TRBD2 (6 bases). The CDR3 extends over 15 amino acids. The germline CDR1 and CDR2 sequences are SGHVS and FQNEAQ. Trimming stripped 5 bases from V and 5 bases from J, with 17 bases between. Here the CDR3 DNA reads TGTGCCAGCAGCCCCGACGGTTGGGGGGTAGATACGCAGTATTTT. The encoded protein is CASSPDGWGVDTQYF.

The genes are TRBV29-1 and TRBJ1-2; TRBD1 agrees at 10 bases. The CDR3 sequence is 18 residues long. Per germline, CDR1 SQVTM and CDR2 ANQGSEA. V lost 3 bases, J lost 0 bases, and 13 bases stayed unmatched. The DNA for the CDR3 is TGCAGCGTTGAGGACGCCGGGACAGGGGCATTTACTAACTATGGCTACACCTTC. It encodes CSVEDAGTGAFTNYGYTF. The full variable domain, with the rest looked up from reference TRBV29-1 and TRBJ1-2, is SAVISQKPSRDICQRGTSLTIQCQVDSQVTMMFWYRQQPGQSLTLIATANQGSEATYESGFVIDKFPISRPNLTFSTLTVSNMSPEDSSIYLCSVEDAGTGAFTNYGYTFGSGTRLTVV.

The gene calls are TRBV11-1 and TRBJ1-2, with D unresolved. The CDR3 is made up of 14 amino acids. The V and J ends lost 4 bases and 4 bases respectively, with 13 bases between them. From germline, CDR1 is SGHAT and CDR2 FQDESV (reference sequence). CDR3 in amino acids: CASSSGRGSYGYTF. Here the CDR3 DNA reads TGTGCCAGCAGCTCGGGTCGGGGTTCCTATGGCTACACCTTC. Complete variable domain (other parts from reference TRBV11-1 and TRBJ1-2): EAEVAQSPRYKITEKSQAVAFWCDPISGHATLYWYRQILGQGPELLVQFQDESVVDDSQLPKDRFSAERLKGVDSTLKIQPAELGDSAMYLCASSSGRGSYGYTFGSGTRLTVV.

V gene TRBV10-3 combines with J gene TRBJ2-3; 8 positions agree with TRBD2. V trimming: 3 bases; J trimming: 0 bases; junction bases outside the gene matches: 2. The CDR3 is 15 amino acids. Per the germline V gene, CDR1 is ENHRY and CDR2 is SYGVKD. CDR3 sequence: CAISEKRGSTDTQYF. Written as DNA, the CDR3 is TGTGCCATCAGTGAAAAGCGGGGGAGCACAGATACGCAGTATTTT.